The clone carrying this T cell receptor beta chain was counted a few times. This specimen belongs to a study of shared clonotypes between healthy human individuals. Libraries were prepared by immunoSEQ multiplex PCR; TCRdb keeps only in-frame clonotypes and omits some of them. The sample lists 900,000 to 1,200,000 clones, around 82% seen once, with around 0.6% in the top ten. Germline V gene sequence: CDR1 MDHEN, CDR2 SYDVKM. V gave up 3 bases and J gave up 3 bases, with 3 bases separating them. The CDR3 covers 12 residues. Sequencing input: memory CD4+ T cells from PBMCs. Subset here: CD45RA-negative fraction. This TCR was recovered from a man younger than 30 in good health. Some clones in this sample may be carry-over from other donors' samples. V gene TRBV28 combines with J gene TRBJ1-5; D gene uncertain. The CDR3 reads CASSFPNQPQHF. The CDR3 region has the DNA TGTGCCAGCAGTTTCCCCAATCAGCCCCAGCATTTT.